This T cell receptor beta chain was sequenced in a study of cytomegalovirus exposure and HLA in healthy donors. Study background: An early release of data contained approximately 80 million unique TCRs, which came from HLA-typed donors. Study-wide results and limits: Analysis was carried out at a later point, and it linked a missense DCLRE1C variant to TCR beta V- and J-gene trimming. What a later analysis showed was that several of the most significant clusters appeared linked to common viral pathogens.

This clone was seen a few times. Its antigen is unidentified. The primer mix had 60 Vbeta and 13 Jbeta primers. The method was immunoSEQ multiplex PCR; TCRdb's version includes in-frame clones alone and lacks a portion of them. The sample lists approximately 110,000 clones, more than 65% occurring once. Healthy bone marrow donors formed the donor group. The receptor's source is a woman in her 30s in good health and CMV-seronegative. Material: PBMCs.

The DNA of the CDR3 is TGCAGCGTTGGGACAGCAGGGCATGGCTACACCTTC. This gives the protein CSVGTAGHGYTF. The V call is TRBV29-1, the J call TRBJ1-2; D is perhaps TRBD1 (6 bases). V was shortened by 4 bases and J by 6 bases, with 12 bases between the two germline ends. The CDR3 length is 12 residues. Germline loops: CDR1 SQVTM, CDR2 ANQGSEA.